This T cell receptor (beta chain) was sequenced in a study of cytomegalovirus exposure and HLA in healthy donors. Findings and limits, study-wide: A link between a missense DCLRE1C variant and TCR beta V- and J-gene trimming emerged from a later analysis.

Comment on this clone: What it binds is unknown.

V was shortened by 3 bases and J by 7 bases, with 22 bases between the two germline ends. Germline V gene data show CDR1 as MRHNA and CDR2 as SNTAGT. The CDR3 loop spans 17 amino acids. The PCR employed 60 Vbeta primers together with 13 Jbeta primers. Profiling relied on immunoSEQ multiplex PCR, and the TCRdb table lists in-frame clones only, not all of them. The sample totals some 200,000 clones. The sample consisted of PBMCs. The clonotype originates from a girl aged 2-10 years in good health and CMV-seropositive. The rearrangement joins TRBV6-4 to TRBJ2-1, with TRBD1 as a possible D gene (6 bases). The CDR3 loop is CASSEYPGVGAQNEQFF. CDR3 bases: TGTGCCAGCAGTGAATACCCGGGTGTGGGGGCTCAGAATGAGCAGTTCTTC.